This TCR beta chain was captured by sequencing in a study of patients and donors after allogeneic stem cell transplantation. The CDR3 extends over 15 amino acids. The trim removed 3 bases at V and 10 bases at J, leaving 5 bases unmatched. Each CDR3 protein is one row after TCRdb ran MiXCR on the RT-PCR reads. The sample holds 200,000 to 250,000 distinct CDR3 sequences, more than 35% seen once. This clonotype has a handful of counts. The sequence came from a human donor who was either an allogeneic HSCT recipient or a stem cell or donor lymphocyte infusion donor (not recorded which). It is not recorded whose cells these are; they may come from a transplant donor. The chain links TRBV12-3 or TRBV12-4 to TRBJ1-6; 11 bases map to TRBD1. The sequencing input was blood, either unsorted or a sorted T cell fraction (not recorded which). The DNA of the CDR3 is TGTGCCAGCAGTTTGGACAGGGGGCGAACATCACCCCTCCACTTT. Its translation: CASSLDRGRTSPLHF.